Listed below are T cell receptor beta chains from one sample, sequenced in a study of CXCR3-negative and CXCR3-positive naive CD8 T cells. From the 5' RACE reads, TCRdb lists one entry per CDR3 protein and no DNA. The sample table includes approximately 120,000 distinct CDR3 sequences. Sequenced input: naive CXCR3+ CD8+ T cells from blood. These receptors were obtained from a human donor in good health. Some clones in this sample may be carry-over from other donors' samples. The CDR3 runs from the conserved cysteine through the conserved F or W.

V: TRBV20-1; J: TRBJ1-1; CDR3: CSAPSDRKGNTEAFF
V: TRBV5-1; J: TRBJ2-5; CDR3: CASSWGLAGLQHETQYF
V: TRBV19; J: TRBJ2-7; CDR3: CASSIPGFSYEQYF
V: TRBV2; J: TRBJ1-5; CDR3: CASAASNQPQHF
V: TRBV24-1; J: TRBJ1-5; CDR3: CATLMQGAPPGNQPQHF
V: TRBV7-8; J: TRBJ2-1; CDR3: CASSLAGPAGSAYNEQFF
V: TRBV6-2/TRBV6-3; J: TRBJ2-1; CDR3: CASSSSSGLYNEQFF
V: TRBV12-3/TRBV12-4; J: TRBJ1-2; CDR3: CASSLSPGPSGGYTF
V: TRBV7-9; J: TRBJ2-1; CDR3: CASSSSGRDTGEQFF
V: TRBV7-8; J: TRBJ2-7; CDR3: CASSLLPGGTYEQYF
V: TRBV5-1; J: TRBJ1-1; CDR3: CVSSLDLLGRPEAFF
V: TRBV28; J: TRBJ2-5; CDR3: CASSRGPGETQYF
V: TRBV10-3; J: TRBJ2-7; CDR3: CAISLDITYEQYF
V: TRBV13; J: TRBJ2-5; CDR3: CASSLLAERQETQYF
V: TRBV19; J: TRBJ1-5; CDR3: CASSDPDRGGNQPQHF
V: TRBV29-1; J: TRBJ2-6; CDR3: CSVGGGDSFSGANVLTF
V: TRBV29-1; J: TRBJ2-7; CDR3: CSVVAGEYEQYF
V: TRBV11-3; J: TRBJ2-7; CDR3: CASRDRGRNEQYF
V: TRBV29-1; J: TRBJ1-1; CDR3: CSVEDLTDEAFF
V: TRBV7-2; J: TRBJ1-1; CDR3: CASSLAWGPRAEAFF
V: TRBV14; J: TRBJ1-4; CDR3: CASSEGQGSEKLFF
V: TRBV4-2; J: TRBJ2-7; CDR3: CASSQEGQGTSYEQYF
V: TRBV3-1; J: TRBJ2-1; CDR3: CASSHETGATYNEQFF
V: TRBV7-3; J: TRBJ2-1; CDR3: CASSLKGADNEQFF
V: TRBV12-3/TRBV12-4; J: TRBJ2-5; CDR3: CASSRAAGAGETQYF
V: TRBV29-1; J: TRBJ1-4; CDR3: CSSFRGNEKLFF
V: TRBV10-3; J: TRBJ2-3; CDR3: CAISESTGERVTDTQYF
V: TRBV4-1; J: TRBJ1-4; CDR3: CASSQPATNEKLFF
V: TRBV6-5; J: TRBJ1-2; CDR3: CASSYTGLYSGYTF
V: TRBV28; J: TRBJ2-5; CDR3: CASSFMVQTETQYF
V: TRBV7-9; J: TRBJ1-4; CDR3: CASSKDQHEKLFF
V: TRBV11-3; J: TRBJ2-2; CDR3: CASGGDDTGELFF
V: TRBV9; J: TRBJ2-7; CDR3: CASSVETGLGVYEQYF
V: TRBV7-8; J: TRBJ2-3; CDR3: CASSLSRGRTDTQYF
V: TRBV25-1; J: TRBJ2-3; CDR3: CASSEIRGPNTDTQYF
V: TRBV7-3; J: TRBJ2-3; CDR3: CASSLTGGRTDTQYF
V: TRBV20-1; J: TRBJ2-7; CDR3: CSASSGLYEQYF
V: TRBV29-1; J: TRBJ2-1; CDR3: CSVEFLRLAGANEQFF
V: TRBV7-2; J: TRBJ2-5; CDR3: CASSLGGGRETQYF
V: TRBV29-1; J: TRBJ2-3; CDR3: CSVTEWRGATDTQYF